The 19 T cell receptor beta chains listed next were all sequenced from one sample in a study of blood T cell repertoires in COVID-19. Clones were read by immunoSEQ multiplex PCR, and TCRdb kept only the in-frame ones, dropping some. This sample yields 150,000 or so clones, of which more than 80% are seen a single time; 4.3% belongs to the top ten. The sequenced material came from PBMCs or T cells enriched from blood (not recorded which). These receptors originate from a man in his forties or fifties who had recovered from COVID-19.

The chain couples TRBV27 to TRBJ2-3, with D tentatively TRBD2 (6 bases). The CDR3 is 14 residues long. Germline lookup yields CDR1 MNHEY and CDR2 SMNVEV (reference sequence). With 5 bases removed from V and 3 bases from J, the gap between germline ends came to 12 bases. For the CDR3, the DNA is TGTGCCAGCAGTCCGCGGACTACTACAGATACGCAGTATTTT. Residues: CASSPRTTTDTQYF.

This chain joins TRBV29-1 and TRBJ1-4; 8 bases align to TRBD1. Unmatched junction bases numbered 9, after V lost 6 bases and J lost 3 bases. The CDR3 has 15 amino acids. Germline CDR1 is SQVTM and CDR2 is ANQGSEA. The CDR3 spells CSVVDTGGANEKLFF. As DNA, the CDR3 is TGCAGCGTGGTAGATACAGGGGGGGCTAATGAAAAACTGTTTTTT. Full variable domain (rest looked up from reference TRBV29-1 and TRBJ1-4): SAVISQKPSRDICQRGTSLTIQCQVDSQVTMMFWYRQQPGQSLTLIATANQGSEATYESGFVIDKFPISRPNLTFSTLTVSNMSPEDSSIYLCSVVDTGGANEKLFFGSGTQLSVL.

The chain carries TRBV2 and TRBJ1-6, with D hard to call. Between the trimmed V and J ends, which lost 6 bases and 6 bases, there was a span of 15 bases. Germline loops: CDR1 SNHLY, CDR2 FYNNEI. The CDR3 totals 15 residues. As DNA, the CDR3 is TGTGCCAGCAGGAGTTCCGGTTACGGTAATTCACCCCTCCACTTT. Amino acid sequence: CASRSSGYGNSPLHF.

This clone was counted only a few times. This sequence joins TRBV24-1 and TRBJ1-1; D is uncertain. Germline CDR1 and CDR2: KGHDR and SFDVKD. The CDR3 totals 14 residues. The V gene lost 1 base and the J gene lost 6 bases, with 11 bases spanning the gap. The CDR3 nucleotides read TGTGCCACCAGTGATTTACGAAATCCGGCTGAAGCTTTCTTT. It yields the protein CATSDLRNPAEAFF.

The chain is built from TRBV9 and TRBJ1-5, with a tentative D call TRBD1 (6 bases). The CDR3 runs to 14 residues. Germline lookup yields CDR1 SGDLS and CDR2 YYNGEE. The V and J ends lost 3 bases and 7 bases respectively, with 14 bases between them. The CDR3 loop reads CASSDHGGRQPQHF. The DNA of the CDR3 is TGTGCCAGCAGCGACCATGGGGGCCGGCAGCCCCAGCATTTT.

The V and J genes are TRBV5-1 and TRBJ2-6; a possible D gene is TRBD1 (7 bases). With 4 bases removed from V and 2 bases from J, the gap between germline ends came to 10 bases. Germline loops: CDR1 SGHRS, CDR2 YFSETQ. The CDR3 spans 15 residues. The chain's CDR3 is CASSAGGTGANVLTF. In DNA, the CDR3 is TGCGCCAGCAGCGCAGGGGGGACTGGGGCCAACGTCCTGACTTTC.

The rearrangement links TRBV9 to TRBJ2-1, with 10 bases aligning to TRBD2. Germline loops: CDR1 SGDLS, CDR2 YYNGEE. With V trimmed by 0 bases and J by 15 bases, 9 bases remained unmatched. The CDR3 is 14 amino acids. The CDR3 DNA is TGTGCCAGCAGCGTAGAAGCGGGGGGGCATAGGTCGTTCTTC. Its translation is CASSVEAGGHRSFF. Based on the CDR3 plus reference TRBV9 and TRBJ2-1, the full variable domain is DSGVTQTPKHLITATGQRVTLRCSPRSGDLSVYWYQQSLDQGLQFLIQYYNGEERAKGNILERFSAQQFPDLHSELNLSSLELGDSALYFCASSVEAGGHRSFFGPGTRLTVL.

This clone was seen only once. V gene TRBV2 combines with J gene TRBJ1-4, with TRBD1 matching 8 bases. The CDR3 spans 13 residues. The V segment lost 8 bases and the J segment 5 bases; nucleotides outside the gene matches: 4. Germline V gene data show CDR1 as SNHLY and CDR2 as FYNNEI. The CDR3 DNA sequence: TGTGCCAGCCAGGGGGCGATAAATGAAAAACTGTTTTTT. Protein sequence: CASQGAINEKLFF.

The chain joins TRBV7-2 to TRBJ2-7; no clear D. The germline V and J ends were trimmed by 1 base and 2 bases, with 12 bases remaining between them. The germline V gene encodes CDR1 SGHTA and CDR2 FQGNSA. The CDR3 extends over 15 amino acids. The chain's CDR3 is CASSLVGGIPYEQYV. CDR3 sequence (DNA): TGTGCCAGCAGCTTAGTCGGCGGCATCCCCTACGAGCAGTACGTC.

This sequence joins TRBV7-8 and TRBJ2-3, with 8 positions matching TRBD1. The CDR3 is 15 amino acids. Trimming removed 3 bases from V and 4 bases from J; junction bases left unmatched: 6. The germline CDR1 and CDR2 sequences are SGHVS and FQNEAQ. This chain's CDR3 is CASSLYQGAADTQYF. The CDR3 nucleotides are TGTGCCAGCAGCTTGTACCAGGGGGCCGCAGATACGCAGTATTTT.

The chain uses TRBV28 and TRBJ2-7; D may be TRBD2 (5 bases). Trimming removed 5 bases at V and 2 bases at J, with 19 bases between. The length of the CDR3 is 16 residues. CDR1 and CDR2 from the germline V gene are MDHEN and SYDVKM. As DNA, the CDR3 is TGTGCCAGCAGTGTCGGTAGAGGGCATGTGACCTACGAGCAGTACTTC. It encodes CASSVGRGHVTYEQYF.

The genes are TRBV19 and TRBJ2-1, with D tentatively TRBD1 (9 bases). Germline CDR1 LNHDA, CDR2 SQIVND (reference sequence). The CDR3 spans 16 residues. The V end lost 6 bases, the J end lost 10 bases, and 25 bases lay between the germline ends. This CDR3 is CASSGGAGQGTLEQFF. The CDR3 nucleotides read TGTGCCAGTAGCGGGGGGGCCGGACAGGGGACTCTCGAGCAGTTCTTC.

V and J are TRBV30 and TRBJ1-4; TRBD1 agrees at 7 bases. This CDR3 comprises 16 residues. The junction had 12 bases not matched to a gene; V was cut back by 4 bases and J by 4 bases. Germline V CDR1 and CDR2: GTSNPN, SVGIG (reference sequence). The chain's CDR3 is CAWTSSGQAHNEKLFF. In DNA form, the CDR3 reads TGTGCCTGGACCAGCTCCGGACAGGCTCATAATGAAAAACTGTTTTTT.

This chain links TRBV7-2 with TRBJ1-1; D uncertain. The CDR3 totals 14 residues. Deletions cut 5 bases from V and 2 bases from J, with 12 bases between. Per germline, CDR1 SGHTA and CDR2 FQGNSA. The CDR3 nucleotides read TGTGCCAGCAGCCCTAGGCGGGTTAACACTGAAGCTTTCTTT. This translates into CASSPRRVNTEAFF.

The V gene is TRBV3-1 (or the pseudogene TRBV3-2), the J gene TRBJ2-7; tentatively, D is TRBD2 (6 bases). The germline V gene has CDR1 LGHDT and CDR2 YNNKEL (reference sequence). Trimming took 4 bases from V and 2 from J, leaving 15 bases between them. The CDR3 consists of 15 residues. DNA of the CDR3: TGTGCCAGCAGCCGGGGAGGCCTGAACGCCTACGAGCAGTACTTC. This sequence encodes CASSRGGLNAYEQYF.

The CDR3 protein is CASSTSSQSYGYTF. In DNA, the CDR3 is TGTGCCAGCAGTACAAGTTCGCAATCCTATGGCTACACCTTC. J is TRBJ1-2 and V is TRBV27; D remains ambiguous. The CDR3 runs 14 residues. CDR1 MNHEY and CDR2 SMNVEV come from the germline V gene (reference sequence). The V end lost 5 bases, the J end lost 4 bases, and 14 bases lay between the germline ends.

V usage is TRBV4-1 and J usage is TRBJ2-5, with D tentatively TRBD2 (6 bases). The CDR3 is 15 residues long. Trimming pared 3 bases from V and 3 bases from J, leaving 14 bases between. Germline lookup yields CDR1 MGHRA and CDR2 YSYEKL. Here the CDR3 DNA reads TGCGCCAGCAGCCAGGGGGGACTCTGGGAAGAGACCCAGTACTTC. Amino acid sequence: CASSQGGLWEETQYF.

The chain joins TRBV28 to TRBJ1-2; 7 nucleotides line up with TRBD1. The CDR3 is 13 residues long. J lost 5 bases, V lost 11 bases, and 11 bases had no gene match. The germline V gene has CDR1 MDHEN and CDR2 SYDVKM. CDR3 nucleotides: TGTGCCGTCAGGAGACAGGGCCGTTATGGCTACACCTTC. Its protein is CAVRRQGRYGYTF.

This clone occurred once. This sequence joins TRBV18 and TRBJ2-1, with 7 bases that match TRBD1. Germline V gives CDR1 KGHSH, CDR2 LQKENI. Trimming cost V 5 bases and J 2 bases; bases outside gene matches: 6. This CDR3 spans 15 amino acids. DNA of the CDR3: TGTGCCAGCTCATTATCCGGGACAGCCTACAATGAGCAGTTCTTC. Translating it yields CASSLSGTAYNEQFF.